This T cell receptor beta chain was sequenced in a study of memory CD4+ T cells and cytomegalovirus serostatus. Study-level information: This sample comes from healthy Belgian adults, fewer than 10 CMV seropositive, around 26 seronegative.

Single viable CD3+CD4+CD8-CD45RO+ cells were sorted as the memory CD4+ T cells. The protocol was immunoSEQ multiplex PCR, while the TCRdb copy is restricted to in-frame clones and leaves out a portion. The profile shows approximately 88,000 clones, about 80% of them singletons. In the case of this clone: Its matching antigen is unknown.

The CDR3 runs to 15 residues. J lost 4 bases, V lost 1 base, and 7 bases had no gene match. The germline CDR1 and CDR2 sequences are SGHNT and YYREEE (reference sequence). General observations from the study: Each of approximately 70 CMV-associated TCRbeta sequences occurred in one to five individuals.

The sequenced sample consisted of memory CD4+ T cells from blood. This clonotype was sampled from an adult in good health and CMV-seropositive. The chain links TRBV5-4 to TRBJ1-2; 7 positions agree with TRBD1. CDR3 sequence: CASSLTGVDGYGYTF. DNA for the CDR3: TGTGCCAGCAGCTTGACAGGGGTGGACGGCTATGGCTACACCTTC. The full variable domain, its missing parts supplied by reference TRBV5-4 and TRBJ1-2, is ETGVTQSPTHLIKTRGQQVTLRCSSQSGHNTVSWYQQALGQGPQFIFQYYREEENGRGNFPPRFSGLQFPNYSSELNVNALELDDSALYLCASSLTGVDGYGYTFGSGTRLTVV.